Listed below are T cell receptor beta chains from one sample, sequenced in a study of OX40 agonist ivuxolimab in advanced cancers. The method was immunoSEQ multiplex PCR; TCRdb's version includes in-frame clones alone and lacks a portion of them. The table includes approximately 16,000 clones, over 70% detected once. This sample comprised CD4+ or CD8+ T cells sorted from blood, obtained in a trial of the OX40 agonist ivuxolimab. All receptors come from an adult with an advanced solid tumor such as melanoma, head and neck, liver or kidney cancer. Both conserved end residues are part of each CDR3. Fields, in order: V gene, J gene, clone size, D gene, CDR3 DNA, CDR3 protein. The D gene is left open where the match is weak. Part of the rows lack a size; the others show once, few, many or a class for expanded clones.

V: TRBV27; J: TRBJ2-3; size: .; D: TRBD2; DNA: TGTGCCAGCACCAACGGACTAGCGGGGGAGGATACGCAGTATTTT; CDR3: CASTNGLAGEDTQYF
V: TRBV27; J: TRBJ2-6; size: .; D: .; DNA: TGTGCCAGCAGTTGGACTGGGGCCAACGTCCTGACTTTC; CDR3: CASSWTGANVLTF
V: TRBV7-2; J: TRBJ1-3; size: .; D: .; DNA: TGTGCCAGCAGCTACTGGGACGATGGAAACACCATATATTTT; CDR3: CASSYWDDGNTIYF
V: TRBV7-2; J: TRBJ2-1; size: .; D: .; DNA: TGTGCCAGCAGCGGGTGGGACAATGAGCAGTTCTTC; CDR3: CASSGWDNEQFF
V: TRBV13; J: TRBJ2-6; size: .; D: .; DNA: TGTGCCAGCAGCTTAGCAGGGACTGGGGCCAACGTCCTGACTTTC; CDR3: CASSLAGTGANVLTF
V: TRBV19; J: TRBJ2-1; size: .; D: .; DNA: TGTGCCAGTAGTATAGGGGGCAATGAGCAGTTCTTC; CDR3: CASSIGGNEQFF
V: TRBV28; J: TRBJ2-7; size: .; D: .; DNA: TGTGCCAGCAGGGGGACCATGGGCGACAGGTCCTACGAGCAGTACTTC; CDR3: CASRGTMGDRSYEQYF
V: TRBV10-3; J: TRBJ2-2; size: .; D: TRBD1; DNA: TGTGCCAGCAGGGACAGTGGGACCGGGGAGCTGTTTTTT; CDR3: CASRDSGTGELFF
V: TRBV19; J: TRBJ1-1; size: .; D: .; DNA: TGTGCCGCTGGGGGCTGGGTCTCTGAAGCTTTCTTT; CDR3: CAAGGWVSEAFF
V: TRBV28; J: TRBJ1-1; size: .; D: .; DNA: TGTGCCAGCAGCGACGGGGTAGGAGCTTTCTTT; CDR3: CASSDGVGAFF
V: TRBV9; J: TRBJ2-7; size: once; D: .; DNA: TGTGCCAGCAGCACCGCCGGGACCCCCTACGAGCAGTACTTC; CDR3: CASSTAGTPYEQYF
V: TRBV7-6; J: TRBJ2-3; size: .; D: TRBD1; DNA: TGTGCCAGCAGCTGGACAGGGGGTTTCCCTAGCACAGATACGCAGTATTTT; CDR3: CASSWTGGFPSTDTQYF
V: TRBV4-3; J: TRBJ1-4; size: .; D: TRBD1; DNA: TGCGCCAGCAGCCAAGACACAGGGGGCAATGAAAAACTGTTTTTT; CDR3: CASSQDTGGNEKLFF
V: TRBV19; J: TRBJ1-4; size: .; D: .; DNA: TGTGCCAGTAGTATATCCGCAGGGCCGGATGAAAAACTGTTTTTT; CDR3: CASSISAGPDEKLFF
V: TRBV5-1; J: TRBJ2-7; size: few; D: .; DNA: TGCGCCAGCAGCCTCCAAGCGAGCCACTACGAGCAGTACTTC; CDR3: CASSLQASHYEQYF
V: TRBV9; J: TRBJ2-5; size: .; D: .; DNA: TGTGCCAGCAGCGGCCGGGACAACCAAGAGACCCAGTACTTC; CDR3: CASSGRDNQETQYF
V: TRBV6-5; J: TRBJ2-1; size: .; D: .; DNA: TGTGCCAGCAGTGCAATAAGCTCCTACAATGAGCAGTTCTTC; CDR3: CASSAISSYNEQFF
V: TRBV9; J: TRBJ2-1; size: .; D: .; DNA: TGTGCCAGCAGCGTGGAGAGGGGCGAGGTAGGAATTGAGCAGTTCTTC; CDR3: CASSVERGEVGIEQFF
V: TRBV29-1; J: TRBJ1-1; size: .; D: .; DNA: TGCAGCGTTGTACATAGCATGAACACTGAAGCTTTCTTT; CDR3: CSVVHSMNTEAFF
V: TRBV7-2; J: TRBJ2-1; size: .; D: TRBD2; DNA: TGTGCCAGCAGCTTAACCCTAGCGGGCCCCTACAATGAGCAGTTCTTC; CDR3: CASSLTLAGPYNEQFF
V: TRBV5-4; J: TRBJ2-5; size: once; D: TRBD2; DNA: TGTGCCAGCAGGGCCGGGGGGGCGGGCGAGACCCAGTACTTC; CDR3: CASRAGGAGETQYF
V: TRBV2; J: TRBJ1-2; size: once; D: .; DNA: TGTGCCAGCAGAACAGCCCATGGCTACACCTTC; CDR3: CASRTAHGYTF
V: TRBV7-6; J: TRBJ2-2; size: .; D: .; DNA: TGTGCCAGCAGCTTAGGAAACGGGGAGCTGTTTTTT; CDR3: CASSLGNGELFF
V: TRBV7-7; J: TRBJ2-3; size: few; D: .; DNA: TGTGCCAGCAGCGGAGTAACAGATACGCAGTATTTT; CDR3: CASSGVTDTQYF
V: TRBV15; J: TRBJ2-5; size: once; D: TRBD1; DNA: TGTGCCACCAGCACTAAGGGACCGGGACAGCTAACCCGCCAAGAGACCCAGTACTTC; CDR3: CATSTKGPGQLTRQETQYF
V: TRBV29-1; J: TRBJ1-2; size: .; D: .; DNA: TGCAGCGTTGATGGAAGGGTCGGCTACACCTTC; CDR3: CSVDGRVGYTF
V: TRBV5-1; J: TRBJ2-4; size: .; D: .; DNA: TGCGCCAGCAGCTTTCCTAATAACAGCGTTAACAAAAACATTCAGTACTTC; CDR3: CASSFPNNSVNKNIQYF
V: TRBV29-1; J: TRBJ2-3; size: .; D: .; DNA: TGCAGCGTCTTTCCCCCTGACAGACTTCTCACAGATACGCAGTATTTT; CDR3: CSVFPPDRLLTDTQYF
V: TRBV7-9; J: TRBJ1-2; size: .; D: TRBD1; DNA: TGTGCCAGCAGCGCTGACAGGGGCCCCTTAACCTTC; CDR3: CASSADRGPLTF
V: TRBV7-9; J: TRBJ1-1; size: .; D: TRBD1; DNA: TGTGCCAGCAGCCCCATACAGGGGGCGAGGATTGAAGCTTTCTTT; CDR3: CASSPIQGARIEAFF
V: TRBV27; J: TRBJ2-7; size: .; D: TRBD1; DNA: TGTGCCAGCAGTTTTGGGACAGGGCAGGGAGAGCAGTACTTC; CDR3: CASSFGTGQGEQYF
V: TRBV5-6; J: TRBJ1-1; size: .; D: .; DNA: TGTGCCAGTGGAAGCACTGAAGCTTTCTTT; CDR3: CASGSTEAFF